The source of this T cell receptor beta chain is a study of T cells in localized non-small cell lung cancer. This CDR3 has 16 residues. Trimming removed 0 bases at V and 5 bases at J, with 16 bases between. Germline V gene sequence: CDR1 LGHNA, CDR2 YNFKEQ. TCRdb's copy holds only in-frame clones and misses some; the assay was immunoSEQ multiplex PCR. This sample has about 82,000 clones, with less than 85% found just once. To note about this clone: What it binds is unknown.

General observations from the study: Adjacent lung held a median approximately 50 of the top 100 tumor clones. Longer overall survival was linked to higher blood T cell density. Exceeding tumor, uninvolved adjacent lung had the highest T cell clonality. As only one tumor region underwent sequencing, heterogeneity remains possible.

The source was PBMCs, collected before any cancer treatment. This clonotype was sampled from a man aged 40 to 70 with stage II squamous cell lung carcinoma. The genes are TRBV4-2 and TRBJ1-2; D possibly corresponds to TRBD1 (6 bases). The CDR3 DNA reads TGTGCCAGCAGCCAAGAACTAGGGCAACAGGGATATGGCTACACCTTC. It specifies CASSQELGQQGYGYTF.